This T cell receptor beta chain was sequenced in a study of OX40 agonist ivuxolimab in advanced cancers. This clone appeared once. The V and J ends lost 1 base and 4 bases respectively, with 8 bases between them. The CDR3 loop spans 15 amino acids. CDR1 and CDR2 from the germline V gene are LGHNA and YSLEER. Only in-frame clones appear in the TCRdb table, and some are missing; sequencing was by immunoSEQ multiplex PCR. Of roughly 20,000 clones detected, 72% appear once; the ten largest clones hold about 24%. This TCR was sampled from an adult with an advanced solid tumor such as melanoma, head and neck, liver or kidney cancer. This specimen consisted of CD4+ or CD8+ T cells sorted from blood, obtained in a trial of the OX40 agonist ivuxolimab. The gene calls are TRBV4-3 and TRBJ1-6; D is ambiguous. CDR3 amino acids: CASSQGQAYNSPLHF. The DNA for the CDR3 is TGCGCCAGCAGCCAAGGGCAGGCTTATAATTCACCCCTCCACTTT.